This T cell receptor (beta chain) was sequenced for a study of control samples from healthy donors and cancer patients. In germline, CDR1 is LGHDT, CDR2 YNNKEL (reference sequence). The CDR3 has 16 amino acids. Between the trimmed V and J ends, which lost 0 bases and 4 bases, there was a span of 10 bases. Profiling relied on immunoSEQ multiplex PCR, and the TCRdb table lists in-frame clones only, not all of them. The sample includes approximately 90,000 clones, 88% of them seen just once. The sequencing input was blood. V is TRBV3-1 (or the pseudogene TRBV3-2) and J is TRBJ1-6, with a possible D match to TRBD1 (6 bases). The sequence came from a woman between 65 and 79 years old in good health. The CDR3: CASSQDDRFYNSPLHF. CDR3 nucleotides: TGTGCCAGCAGCCAAGACGACAGGTTTTATAATTCACCCCTCCACTTT.